The entry below describes one T cell receptor beta chain. The data are from a study of T cell responses to AZD1222 COVID-19 vaccine. The germline CDR1 and CDR2 sequences are MNHEY and SVGEGT. Trimming pared 4 bases from V and 3 bases from J, leaving 9 bases between. This CDR3 is built from 13 residues. The assay was immunoSEQ multiplex PCR, and TCRdb's table has in-frame clones only and misses some. Here the sample spans 150,000 to 200,000 clones, around 93% being singletons. The receptor comes from an adult who received the MenACWY meningococcal vaccine as a control. The input for sequencing was peripheral blood, taken 28 days after the second dose of the MenACWY control vaccine. The chain uses TRBV6-2 or TRBV6-3 and TRBJ1-1; D is unresolved. Here the CDR3 DNA reads TGTGCCAGCAGTTTAACAAGATACACTGAAGCTTTCTTT. This translates into CASSLTRYTEAFF.